A selection of T cell receptor beta chains follows, all from one sample in a study of T cell repertoires in cytomegalovirus infection. TCRdb reprocessed the reads with MiXCR, giving one entry per CDR3 protein. The data hold some 270,000 distinct CDR3 sequences, with roughly a fifth observed a single time. No cognate antigen is known for these TCRs. The sequences come from cultured PBMCs, collected from culture after CMV antigen stimulation. The receptors shown here come from a human donor in good health (CMV status not recorded). Some clones in this sample may be carry-over from other donors' samples. Both conserved end residues are part of each CDR3. Fields, in order: CDR3 length, V gene, J gene, CDR3 protein.

>15|TRBV24-1|TRBJ2-1
CATSLGGLAFGEQFF
>13|TRBV30|TRBJ2-1
CACMSGSYNEQFF
>14|TRBV4-3|TRBJ1-3
CASSQESGGNTIYF
>17|TRBV4-1|TRBJ2-3
CASSQDHGGGGTDTQYF
>14|TRBV6-4|TRBJ2-3
CASSVYGNTDTQYF
>15|TRBV12-3/TRBV12-4|TRBJ1-5
CASSSGTPRDQPQHF
>15|TRBV27|TRBJ2-3
CASSFSAFGTDTQYF
>13|TRBV7-2|TRBJ1-2
CASSPDRGEGYTF
>15|TRBV6-2/TRBV6-3|TRBJ2-6
CASSHRQGGANVLTF
>12|TRBV7-2|TRBJ2-5
CASSSAQQTQYF
>16|TRBV6-6|TRBJ2-3
CASSYLPAGVADTQYF
>12|TRBV7-3|TRBJ2-2
CASSSSPGELFF
>14|TRBV6-6|TRBJ1-2
CASSYLGDLYGYTF
>13|TRBV6-6|TRBJ2-5
CASRTANQETQYF
>13|TRBV7-2|TRBJ1-1
CASSFQGNTEAFF
>14|TRBV12-3/TRBV12-4|TRBJ1-2
CASGAHRRGYGYTF
>14|TRBV6-2/TRBV6-3|TRBJ2-1
CASKRAGRAFEQFF
>13|TRBV7-2|TRBJ1-1
CASSSQGRTEAFF
>18|TRBV7-8|TRBJ1-2
CASSLVTIGGTVNYGYTF
>18|TRBV7-2|TRBJ2-7
CASSPYPTSGRTSYEQYF
>15|TRBV18|TRBJ2-3
CASSPSVDPTDTQYF